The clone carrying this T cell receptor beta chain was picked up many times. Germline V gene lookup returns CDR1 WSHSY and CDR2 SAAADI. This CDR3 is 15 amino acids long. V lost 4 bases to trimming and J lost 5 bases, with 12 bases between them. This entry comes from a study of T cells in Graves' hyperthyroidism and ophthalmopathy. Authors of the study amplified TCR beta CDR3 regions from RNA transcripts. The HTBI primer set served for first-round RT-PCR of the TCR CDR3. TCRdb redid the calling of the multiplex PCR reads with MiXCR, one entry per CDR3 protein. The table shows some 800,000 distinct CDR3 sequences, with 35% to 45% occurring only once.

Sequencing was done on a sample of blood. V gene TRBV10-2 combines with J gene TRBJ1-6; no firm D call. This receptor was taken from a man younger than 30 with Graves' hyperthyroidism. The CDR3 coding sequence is TGCGCCAGCAGTGGTAAAGGGCTTAATAATTCACCCCTCCACTTT. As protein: CASSGKGLNNSPLHF.